These 23 T cell receptor beta chains share one sample of origin, sequenced in a study of response to subunit inactivated influenza vaccine (dated by TCRdb to between 2018 and 2020). Libraries were made using RT-PCR. TCRdb lists the instrument as Illumina HiSeq 2500. TCRdb applied fastp at Q25 and MiXCR to the public reads, then kept only in-frame beta chains. CDR3 protein sequences are deduplicated, and each keeps its most common genes and DNA. Here the sample has about 540,000 distinct CDR3 sequences; under 30% occur a single time. Of the sample, 2.8% falls within the top ten clones. These data were also reused for a study on T cells expressing NK-cell markers. As noted in the second study: TCR beta cDNA libraries were prepared using 5'RACE template switching, which introduced a universal primer site and unique molecular identifiers.

The sequencing here drew on CD4+ T cells sorted from PBMCs, taken about 11 days after vaccination. The receptors originated from a man aged 45-60 years who received an inactivated influenza vaccine. Donor details come from another sample of the same person, matched by shared clones.

This clonotype appeared a few times. The gene calls are TRBV24-1 and TRBJ2-2; 10 nucleotides line up with TRBD1. The ends lost 3 bases at V and 6 bases at J; junction bases unmatched: 9. CDR3 length: 17 amino acids. CDR1 is KGHDR, CDR2 SFDVKD, per germline. As DNA, the CDR3 is TGTGCCACCAGTGATCGATCCCTGACAGGGGGCCCCGGGGAGCTGTTTTTT. This codes for CATSDRSLTGGPGELFF.

This chain uses TRBV2 with TRBJ1-3; 7 bases match TRBD1. Germline V gene lookup returns CDR1 SNHLY and CDR2 FYNNEI. With 5 bases clipped from V and 7 bases from J, the junction kept 8 bases outside the gene matches. CDR3 length: 14 residues. CDR3 amino acids: CASSRDRSYNTIYF. CDR3 nucleotides: TGTGCCAGCAGTAGGGACAGAAGCTACAACACCATATATTTT.

The chain couples TRBV4-1 to TRBJ2-2; D gene ambiguous. V was shortened by 0 bases and J by 7 bases, with 12 bases between the two germline ends. The CDR3 has 15 residues. Looked up from germline, CDR1 is MGHRA and CDR2 is YSYEKL. CDR3 DNA sequence: TGCGCCAGCAGCCAAGAAGCTGGGGTTGGCGGGGAGCTGTTTTTT. Its translation: CASSQEAGVGGELFF.

This chain connects TRBV20-1 to TRBJ2-3; D not resolved. In germline, CDR1 is DFQATT, CDR2 SNEGSKA (reference sequence). V gave up 1 base and J gave up 0 bases, with 11 bases separating them. This CDR3 is 15 amino acids long. The CDR3 reads CSARVGSSSTDTQYF. The CDR3 bases are TGCAGTGCTAGAGTTGGGTCGTCTAGCACAGATACGCAGTATTTT.

The chain links TRBV5-1 to TRBJ2-3; 10 positions agree with TRBD2. V lost 4 bases, J lost 3 bases, and 8 bases stayed unmatched. This CDR3 spans 16 amino acids. Germline loops: CDR1 SGHRS, CDR2 YFSETQ. DNA of the CDR3: TGCGCCAGCAGCAAAGGGACTAGCGATAGGACAGATACGCAGTATTTT. It yields the protein CASSKGTSDRTDTQYF.

This clonotype was picked up a small number of times. The rearrangement links TRBV2 to TRBJ1-4; 9 bases align to TRBD1. This CDR3 region has 14 residues. Germline CDR1 and CDR2: SNHLY and FYNNEI. V shed 6 bases and J 7 bases; nucleotides not matched to a gene: 6. As DNA, the CDR3 is TGTGCCAGCAGGACACAGGGGGCAGGTGAAAAACTGTTTTTT. Amino acids: CASRTQGAGEKLFF.

This clonotype has just one count. The gene calls are TRBV28 and TRBJ1-1; a possible D gene is TRBD1 (6 bases). Trimming left V 2 bases short and J 3 bases short, with 10 bases between. The germline gives CDR1 MDHEN, CDR2 SYDVKM. This CDR3 region has 14 residues. CDR3 in DNA: TGTGCCAGCAGTTTACCTCACAGGGACACTGAAGCTTTCTTT. It is translated as CASSLPHRDTEAFF.

This clonotype was counted only a few times. The chain joins TRBV15 to TRBJ2-1; D gene uncertain. Germline loops: CDR1 LNHNV, CDR2 YYDKDF (reference sequence). V was pared by 1 base and J by 5 bases, with 15 bases between. The CDR3 is 16 amino acids. This CDR3 is CATSRADMGINNEQFF. Written as DNA, the CDR3 is TGTGCCACCAGCAGAGCCGATATGGGTATCAACAATGAGCAGTTCTTC. Drawing the rest from reference TRBV15 and TRBJ2-1, the complete variable domain is DAMVIQNPRYQVTQFGKPVTLSCSQTLNHNVMYWYQQKSSQAPKLLFHYYDKDFNNEADTPDNFQSRRPNTSFCFLDIRSPGLGDTAMYLCATSRADMGINNEQFFGPGTRLTVL.

This clonotype was seen only a few times. This chain links TRBV10-3 with TRBJ2-3, with 13 bases matching TRBD2. CDR1 ENHRY and CDR2 SYGVKD come from the germline V gene. The trim removed 6 bases at V and 6 bases at J, leaving 9 bases unmatched. The CDR3 covers 16 residues. The DNA for the CDR3 is TGTGCCATCAGGGGTGGACTAGCGGGAGCCTTTGATACGCAGTATTTT. It specifies CAIRGGLAGAFDTQYF.

This clonotype was observed a handful of times. The chain recombines TRBV20-1 with TRBJ2-1; possible D gene TRBD1, 5 bases. Trimming shortened V by 5 bases and J by 0 bases, and 11 bases separated the two germline ends. CDR3 length: 14 residues. Germline CDR1 and CDR2: DFQATT and SNEGSKA (reference sequence). CDR3 loop: CSASTGSSYNEQFF. DNA for the CDR3: TGCAGTGCTTCCACAGGAAGCTCCTACAATGAGCAGTTCTTC.

This clonotype was seen more than once but under ten times. The chain has TRBV12-3 or TRBV12-4 and TRBJ2-6; 7 bases are a match to TRBD2. V was pared by 5 bases and J by 2 bases, with 0 bases of the junction left unmatched. CDR3 length: 14 amino acids. CDR3 in DNA: TGTGCCAGCAGTGCGGGAGCTGGGGCCAACGTCCTGACTTTC. This codes for CASSAGAGANVLTF.

This chain connects TRBV6-5 to TRBJ1-5; TRBD1 might be the D (5 bases). Trimming pared 4 bases from V and 9 bases from J, leaving 13 bases between. The CDR3 has 13 residues. Germline values: CDR1 MNHEY, CDR2 SVGAGI. CDR3 DNA: TGTGCCAGCAGTTCCCAGGGTAACGGGCCCCAGCATTTT. Its translation: CASSSQGNGPQHF.

This clonotype was observed a few times. The chain uses TRBV29-1 and TRBJ2-3; possible D gene TRBD2, 6 bases. V was cut by 4 bases and J by 5 bases, with 13 bases left in between. The CDR3 covers 13 residues. Germline values: CDR1 SQVTM, CDR2 ANQGSEA. CDR3 loop: CSVATSFRDTQYF. CDR3 in DNA: TGCAGCGTTGCGACTAGTTTCCGAGATACGCAGTATTTT.

The J gene is TRBJ1-4, the V gene TRBV6-1; TRBD1 matches 7 bases. V was pared by 6 bases and J by 4 bases, with 11 bases of the junction left unmatched. CDR1 and CDR2 (germline): MNHNS, SASEGT. The CDR3 has 16 amino acids. DNA for the CDR3: TGTGCCAGCAGGCCCACAGGACAGGTTCTTAATGAAAAACTGTTTTTT. Amino acids: CASRPTGQVLNEKLFF.

The chain joins TRBV24-1 to TRBJ1-1; 7 bases fit TRBD1. Per the germline V gene, CDR1 is KGHDR and CDR2 is SFDVKD. Trimming took 7 bases from V and 1 from J; bases not matched to a gene: 5. This CDR3 region has 14 residues. This chain's CDR3 is CATRQQGRNTEAFF. The CDR3 DNA reads as TGTGCCACCAGACAACAGGGGCGGAACACTGAAGCTTTCTTT.

This rearrangement joins TRBV6-1 to TRBJ1-6, with no clear D. The CDR3 length is 14 residues. Germline CDR1 and CDR2: MNHNS and SASEGT. The ends were cut back, 7 bases at V and 9 bases at J, with 16 bases in the middle. CDR3 DNA: TGTGCCAGCACTAAACGTGGTTGGGGTTCACCCCTCCACTTT. Amino acid sequence: CASTKRGWGSPLHF.

Many counts were recorded for this clonotype. The V and J genes are TRBV4-3 and TRBJ2-3; 8 bases match TRBD2. Trimming cost V 0 bases and J 5 bases; bases outside gene matches: 7. The CDR3 sequence is 16 residues long. Germline V lookup: CDR1 LGHNA, CDR2 YSLEER. CDR3 in DNA: TGCGCCAGCAGCCAAGATTTAACCGGGGGGGTAGATACGCAGTATTTT. As protein: CASSQDLTGGVDTQYF.

This clonotype was counted only a few times. The chain is built from TRBV5-1 and TRBJ2-2, with 9 positions matching TRBD1. CDR3 length: 16 amino acids. CDR1 is SGHRS and CDR2 is YFSETQ in the germline V gene. V lost 4 bases, J lost 3 bases, and 7 bases stayed unmatched. The CDR3 sequence: CASSRSDRGYTGELFF. For the CDR3, the DNA is TGCGCCAGCAGCCGATCGGACAGGGGATACACCGGGGAGCTGTTTTTT.

The V call is TRBV7-2, the J call TRBJ2-5, with D perhaps being TRBD1 or TRBD2 (5 bases each). This CDR3 has 15 amino acids. Germline V CDR1 and CDR2: SGHTA, FQGNSA. Trimming left V 1 base short and J 4 bases short, with 13 bases between. The CDR3 DNA is TGTGCCAGCAGCTTAGGAGGGGCGGCGAGAGAGACCCAGTACTTC. Its protein product is CASSLGGAARETQYF.

The J gene is TRBJ2-1, the V gene TRBV11-2; TRBD2 might be the D (7 bases). The CDR3 runs to 13 residues. Trimming took 5 bases from V and 12 from J, leaving 17 bases between them. Germline V gene lookup returns CDR1 SGHAT and CDR2 FQNNGV. DNA for the CDR3: TGTGCCAGCAGCCCACGAGGGGGGGGCGGGCAGTTCTTC. Translation gives CASSPRGGGGQFF.

There are many counts of this clonotype. This chain joins TRBV20-1 and TRBJ1-1; D remains unclear. The V end was cut by 3 bases, the J end by 0 bases, with 8 bases between. Germline V gives CDR1 DFQATT, CDR2 SNEGSKA (reference sequence). The CDR3 is 13 residues long. DNA of the CDR3: TGCAGTGCTAGTGGTCGTTTGAACACTGAAGCTTTCTTT. Translation: CSASGRLNTEAFF.

This clonotype was observed a handful of times. The gene calls are TRBV29-1 and TRBJ1-2, with 7 positions matching TRBD1. V trimming: 4 bases; J trimming: 7 bases; junction bases outside the gene matches: 6. Germline lookup yields CDR1 SQVTM and CDR2 ANQGSEA. The CDR3 has 12 amino acids. Here the CDR3 DNA reads TGCAGCGTTGGACAGGGAAGAATTGGCTACACCTTC. This sequence encodes CSVGQGRIGYTF.

The chain uses TRBV2 and TRBJ2-1; possible D gene TRBD1, 6 bases. Trimming removed 3 bases from V and 7 bases from J, with 7 bases in between. Germline V gene sequence: CDR1 SNHLY, CDR2 FYNNEI. The CDR3 consists of 12 residues. The CDR3 here is CASSDQGNEQFF. The CDR3 DNA reads TGTGCCAGCAGTGATCAGGGGAATGAGCAGTTCTTC.